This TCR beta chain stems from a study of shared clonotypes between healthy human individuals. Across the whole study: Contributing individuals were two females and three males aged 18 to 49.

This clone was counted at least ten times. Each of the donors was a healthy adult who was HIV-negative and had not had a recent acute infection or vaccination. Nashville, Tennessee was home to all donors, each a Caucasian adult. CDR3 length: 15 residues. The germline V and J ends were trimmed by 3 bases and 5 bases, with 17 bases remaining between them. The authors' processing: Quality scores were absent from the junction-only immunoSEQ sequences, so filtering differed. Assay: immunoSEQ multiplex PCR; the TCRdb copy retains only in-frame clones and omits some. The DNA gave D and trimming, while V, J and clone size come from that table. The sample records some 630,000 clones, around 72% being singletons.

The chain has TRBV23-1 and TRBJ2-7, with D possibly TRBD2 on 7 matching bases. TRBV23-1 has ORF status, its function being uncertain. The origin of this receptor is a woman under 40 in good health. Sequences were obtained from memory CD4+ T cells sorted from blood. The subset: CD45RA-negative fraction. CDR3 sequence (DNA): TGCGCCAGCAGTCAGCCTAGGGGGGGATCTGACGAGCAGTACTTC. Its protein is CASSQPRGGSDEQYF.